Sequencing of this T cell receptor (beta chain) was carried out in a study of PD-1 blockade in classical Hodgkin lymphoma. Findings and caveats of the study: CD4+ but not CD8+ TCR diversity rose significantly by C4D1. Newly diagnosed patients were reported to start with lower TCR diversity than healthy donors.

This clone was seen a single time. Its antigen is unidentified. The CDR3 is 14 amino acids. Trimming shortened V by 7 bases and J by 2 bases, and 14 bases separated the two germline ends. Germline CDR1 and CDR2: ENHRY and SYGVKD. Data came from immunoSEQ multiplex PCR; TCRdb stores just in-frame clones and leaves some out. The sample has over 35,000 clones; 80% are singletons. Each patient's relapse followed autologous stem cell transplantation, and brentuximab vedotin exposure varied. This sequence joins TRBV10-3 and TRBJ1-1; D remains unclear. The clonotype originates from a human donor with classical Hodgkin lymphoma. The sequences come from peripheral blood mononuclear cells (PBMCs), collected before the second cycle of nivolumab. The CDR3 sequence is CAIKGAHLNTEAFF. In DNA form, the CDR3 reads TGTGCCATCAAAGGTGCACACCTAAACACTGAAGCTTTCTTT.